This T cell receptor (beta chain) derives from a study of blood T cell repertoires in COVID-19. Whole-study context: COVID-19 samples from acute and convalescent phases originated in the United States, Italy and Spain. PBMCs, B-cell-depleted T cells, or T cells were the source of the cDNA or gDNA that made up the material.

Notes on this clone: The junction departs from germline at one end; a sequencing error may be responsible.

There are 11 residues in the CDR3. CDR1 is GTSNPN and CDR2 is SVGIG in the germline V gene (reference sequence). TCRdb's copy holds only in-frame clones and misses some; the assay was immunoSEQ multiplex PCR. Found here are hundreds of thousands of clones, 70% to 90% of them singletons; the top ten hold 5% to 6.5%. The receptor was derived from a man between 50 and 59 years old with active or convalescent COVID-19. Material for sequencing was peripheral blood. The J gene is TRBJ2-2, the V gene TRBV30; D remains ambiguous. In DNA, the CDR3 is TGTGCCTGGAGGTACACCAGGGAGCTGTTTTTT. Its protein is CAWRYTRELFF.